This TCR beta chain was recorded in a study of blood T cell repertoires in COVID-19. The germline V gene has CDR1 MNHEY and CDR2 SMNVEV (reference sequence). This CDR3 spans 15 amino acids. With V trimmed by 3 bases and J by 4 bases, 5 bases remained unmatched. Method: immunoSEQ multiplex PCR; TCRdb's copy keeps in-frame clones and lacks some. The sample holds 90,000 to 120,000 clones; over 75% are singletons and the top ten take about 30%. The sequenced material came from peripheral blood. This sequence was found in an elderly woman with acute or convalescent COVID-19. The chain carries TRBV27 and TRBJ1-5; 8 nucleotides agree with TRBD1. The CDR3 protein is CASSLGTGDNQPQHF. As DNA, the CDR3 is TGTGCCAGCAGTTTGGGGACAGGAGATAATCAGCCCCAGCATTTT.